This TCR beta chain was profiled in a study of cytomegalovirus exposure and HLA in healthy donors. The PCR was carried out with 60 Vbeta primers and 13 Jbeta primers. Sequencing used immunoSEQ multiplex PCR; TCRdb keeps in-frame clones, though not all of them. The table includes more than 110,000 clones, about three quarters detected once. General observations from the study: When the data were analyzed later, several of the most significant clusters appeared to be linked to common viral pathogens.

CDR1 is LNHDA, CDR2 SQIVND, per germline (reference sequence). Losses at the gene ends were 1 base for V and 1 base for J; bases not matched to a gene: 5. This CDR3 comprises 16 residues. Comments on this clone: What it recognizes is unknown.

This chain links TRBV19 with TRBJ1-1; TRBD1 aligns across 8 bases. The sequence was collected from a woman between 40 and 55 years old in good health and CMV-seronegative. The sample was PBMCs. CDR3 sequence (DNA): TGTGCCAGTAGTATAGGCCCTACAGGGGGGAACACTGAAGCTTTCTTT. This encodes CASSIGPTGGNTEAFF.